These T cell receptor beta chains were read from a single sample in a study of vaccination effects on CD4 cells after COVID-19. These TCRs are of unknown antigen specificity. The protocol was immunoSEQ multiplex PCR, while the TCRdb copy is restricted to in-frame clones and leaves out a portion. Here the sample spans some 31,000 clones, approximately 77% being singletons. Sequenced material: CD4+ T cells from PBMCs cultured without peptide, taken after COVID-19 vaccination. The receptors come from a human donor who had a prior SARS-CoV-2 infection. The CDR3 runs from the conserved cysteine through the conserved F or W.

v_call	j_call	cdr3_aa
TRBV27	TRBJ2-2	CASSPTNRGRGTGELFF
TRBV29-1	TRBJ2-5	CSARQVGETQYF
TRBV19	TRBJ1-5	CASTGQYSNQPQHF
TRBV10-3	TRBJ1-2	CAISEYLSQGLGYTF
TRBV5-1	TRBJ2-7	CASSSGTDLAGGPYEQYF
TRBV27	TRBJ2-1	CAALRSGSENEQFF
TRBV7-9	TRBJ2-5	CASSLVRSLAYQETQYF
TRBV12-3/TRBV12-4	TRBJ2-1	CASSLSGGGPFF
TRBV24-1	TRBJ2-3	CATSDLPTSPSTDTQYF
TRBV7-6	TRBJ2-5	CASSLQPPGAQYF
TRBV19	TRBJ1-6	CASRDRGRGTDSPLHF
TRBV2	TRBJ2-3	CASMGESDTQYF
TRBV5-1	TRBJ1-5	CASSLAPGGDQPQHF
TRBV7-2	TRBJ2-1	CASSFDRGYVGEQFF
TRBV9	TRBJ2-1	CASSAAPGVHNEQFF
TRBV11-1	TRBJ1-6	CASPPWGRDNSPLHF
TRBV5-1	TRBJ2-7	CASSVSRTGNYEQYF
TRBV5-4	TRBJ2-5	CASGSGTSGETQYF
TRBV18	TRBJ2-1	CASSPTGEYNEQFF
TRBV5-1	TRBJ2-5	CASSLEPGLAGGRRIKTQYF
TRBV7-2	TRBJ2-1	CASSSTSPYNEQFF
TRBV6-1	TRBJ2-1	CASSGNQGAPGNEQFF
TRBV24-1	TRBJ2-2	CATSDSGRANTGELFF
TRBV2	TRBJ2-5	CASSGAVSQETQYF
TRBV7-2	TRBJ2-7	CASSFVAGEPSYEQYF
TRBV7-2	TRBJ2-7	CASSTRGGYEQYF
TRBV7-3	TRBJ2-3	CASSQTSVDTQYF
TRBV27	TRBJ2-2	CASRLRAGVPGELFF
TRBV9	TRBJ2-1	CASSVAPGKYAYNEQFF
TRBV27	TRBJ2-2	CASSFRWTGELFF
TRBV7-8	TRBJ1-2	CASSLALEYYGYTF
TRBV5-1	TRBJ2-2	CASRFGPQGAANTGELFF
TRBV27	TRBJ2-1	CASSPQRLGIHNEQFF
TRBV2	TRBJ1-5	CASSDTGTGRFDQPQHF
TRBV2	TRBJ1-5	CASKRSNQPQHF